The 4 T cell receptor beta chains in this list originate from one sample, sequenced in a study of T cell repertoires in cytomegalovirus infection. The antigens of these receptors remain unknown. TCRdb used MiXCR to reprocess the reads, holding one entry per CDR3 protein. The data show fewer than 1,000,000 distinct CDR3 sequences, around a third seen once. Sequencing was performed on cultured CD8+ T cells from PBMCs, taken from culture after CMV antigen stimulation. The receptors shown here come from a human donor in good health (CMV status not recorded). Some clones in this sample may be carry-over from other donors' samples.

In this sample, this clonotype turned up a few times. V and J are TRBV27 and TRBJ2-7; a possible D gene is TRBD1 (5 bases). Trimming shortened V by 8 bases and J by 2 bases, and 16 bases separated the two germline ends. CDR3 length: 14 amino acids. Germline-derived CDR1 and CDR2 are MNHEY and SMNVEV (reference sequence). For the CDR3, the DNA is TGTGCCAGCGGGCAGGGTTTTAATCCCTACGAGCAGTACTTC. Residues: CASGQGFNPYEQYF.

Many counts were recorded for this clonotype. V usage is TRBV7-8 and J usage is TRBJ2-5; 9 positions agree with TRBD2. CDR1 is SGHVS, CDR2 FQNEAQ, per germline. The trim removed 8 bases at V and 5 bases at J, leaving 12 bases unmatched. This CDR3 spans 15 amino acids. The CDR3 loop reads CASVLPSGVEETQYF. CDR3 sequence (DNA): TGTGCCAGCGTCCTCCCTAGCGGGGTAGAGGAGACCCAGTACTTC.

The chain has TRBV7-9 and TRBJ1-2, with D possibly being TRBD1 (5 bases). Germline values: CDR1 SEHNR, CDR2 FQNEAQ (reference sequence). Trimming took 2 bases from V and 0 from J, leaving 22 bases between them. This CDR3 region has 19 residues. This CDR3 is CASSLPKKQTDISNYGYTF. The DNA for the CDR3 is TGTGCCAGCAGCTTACCTAAAAAGCAGACAGATATTTCTAACTATGGCTACACCTTC.

This clonotype was seen a handful of times. The chain has TRBV6-6 and TRBJ1-5, with D hard to call. This CDR3 is built from 12 residues. Germline V gene data show CDR1 as MNHNY and CDR2 as SVGAGI (reference sequence). V dropped 5 bases and J dropped 6 bases, with 8 bases sitting between them. CDR3 in DNA: TGTGCCAGCAGTGGCATAGGTCAGCCCCAGCATTTT. The encoded protein is CASSGIGQPQHF.